This T cell receptor (beta chain) stems from a study of CD4 T cells in relation to SARS-CoV-2 and coronaviruses. Looking at the study overall: Crossreactive spike epitopes shared across donors were mapped to their HLA restriction. Study conclusions and caveats: According to naive versus memory sequencing, detected responses are memory recall, not newly primed. Compared with monoreactive clones, crossreactive clones showed significantly weaker SARS-CoV-2 expansion.

Clones were read by immunoSEQ multiplex PCR, and TCRdb kept only the in-frame ones, dropping some. This sample carries about 36,000 clones, just under 85% of them seen once, and the ten largest clones take more than 6%. This CDR3 has 18 residues. Germline values: CDR1 SGHRS, CDR2 YFSETQ. With 4 bases removed from V and 1 base from J, the gap between germline ends came to 22 bases. Concerning this clone itself: Antigen unknown.

More than 8.5 x 10^4 naive or memory CD4+ cells were cultured with CEF peptides for approximately eleven days. The origin of this receptor is an adult with COVID-19. V is TRBV5-1 and J is TRBJ2-3, with a possible D match to TRBD1 (6 bases). What was sequenced was naive CD4+ T cells from PBMCs, cultured in vitro. Sample subset: naive CD4+ T cells isolated by negative enrichment. The CDR3 DNA reads as TGCGCCAGCAGCCCTCTATCCCGATCGGGACACCGCACAGATACGCAGTATTTT. It translates to CASSPLSRSGHRTDTQYF.